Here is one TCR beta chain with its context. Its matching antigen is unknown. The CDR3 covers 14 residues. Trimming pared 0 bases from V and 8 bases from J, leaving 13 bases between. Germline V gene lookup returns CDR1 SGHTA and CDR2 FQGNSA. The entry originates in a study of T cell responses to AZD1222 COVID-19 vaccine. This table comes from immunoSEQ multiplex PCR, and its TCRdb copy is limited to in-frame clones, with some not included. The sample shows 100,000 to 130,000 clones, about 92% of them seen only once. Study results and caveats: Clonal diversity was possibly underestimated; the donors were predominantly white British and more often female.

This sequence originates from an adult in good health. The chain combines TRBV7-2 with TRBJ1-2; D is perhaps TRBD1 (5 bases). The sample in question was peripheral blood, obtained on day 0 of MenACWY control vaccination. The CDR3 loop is CASSLAARGMGYTF. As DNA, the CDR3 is TGTGCCAGCAGCTTAGCGGCCCGGGGGATGGGCTACACCTTC.